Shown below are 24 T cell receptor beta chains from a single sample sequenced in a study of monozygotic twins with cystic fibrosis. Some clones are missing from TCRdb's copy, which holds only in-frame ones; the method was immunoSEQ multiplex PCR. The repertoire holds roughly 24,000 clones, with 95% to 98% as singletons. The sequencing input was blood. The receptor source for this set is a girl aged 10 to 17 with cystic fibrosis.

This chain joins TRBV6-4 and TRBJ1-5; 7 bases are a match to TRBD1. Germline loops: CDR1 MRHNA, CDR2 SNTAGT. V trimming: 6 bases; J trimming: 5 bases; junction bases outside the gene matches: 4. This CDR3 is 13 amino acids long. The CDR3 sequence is CASSRDSDQPQHF. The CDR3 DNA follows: TGTGCCAGCAGCCGGGACAGCGATCAGCCCCAGCATTTT.

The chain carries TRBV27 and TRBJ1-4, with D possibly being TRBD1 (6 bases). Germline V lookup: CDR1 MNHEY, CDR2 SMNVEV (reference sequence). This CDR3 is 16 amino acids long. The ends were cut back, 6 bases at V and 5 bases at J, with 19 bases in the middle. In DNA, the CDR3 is TGTGCCAGCAGAGGCCAGGGGAGGTCCGTGAATGAAAAACTGTTTTTT. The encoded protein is CASRGQGRSVNEKLFF.

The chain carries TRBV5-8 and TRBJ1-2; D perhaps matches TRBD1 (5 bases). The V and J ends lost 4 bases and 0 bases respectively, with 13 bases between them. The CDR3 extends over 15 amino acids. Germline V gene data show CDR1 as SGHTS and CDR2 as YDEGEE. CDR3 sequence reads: CASSLNRPSNYGYTF. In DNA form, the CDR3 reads TGTGCCAGCAGCCTGAACAGGCCTTCTAACTATGGCTACACCTTC.

CDR3: CASSLSGGTEQYF. CDR3 nucleotides: TGTGCCAGCAGCCTTTCCGGCGGGACCGAGCAGTACTTC. This chain links TRBV27 with TRBJ2-7; D might be TRBD2 (6 bases). CDR1 MNHEY and CDR2 SMNVEV come from the germline V gene (reference sequence). V lost 6 bases to trimming and J lost 6 bases, with 15 bases between them. The CDR3 is 13 amino acids.

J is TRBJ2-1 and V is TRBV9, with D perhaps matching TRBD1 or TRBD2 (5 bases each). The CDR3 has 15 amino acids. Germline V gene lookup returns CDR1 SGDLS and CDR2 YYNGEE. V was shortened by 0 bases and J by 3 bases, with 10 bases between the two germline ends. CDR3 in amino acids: CASSVVPGGYNEQFF. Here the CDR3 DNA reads TGTGCCAGCAGCGTAGTTCCTGGGGGCTACAATGAGCAGTTCTTC.

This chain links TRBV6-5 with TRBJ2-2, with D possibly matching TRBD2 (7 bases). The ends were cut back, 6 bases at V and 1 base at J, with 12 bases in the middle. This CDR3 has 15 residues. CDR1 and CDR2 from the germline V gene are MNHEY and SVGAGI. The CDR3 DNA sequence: TGTGCCAGCAGAGAGGGGGGGAAGAACACCGGGGAGCTGTTTTTT. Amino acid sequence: CASREGGKNTGELFF.

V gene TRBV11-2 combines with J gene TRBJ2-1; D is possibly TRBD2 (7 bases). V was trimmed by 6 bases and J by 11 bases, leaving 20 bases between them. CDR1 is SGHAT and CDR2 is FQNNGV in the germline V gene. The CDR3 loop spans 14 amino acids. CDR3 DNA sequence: TGTGCCAGCAGTATAGGGGAGGGGACAAGGAAGCAGTTCTTC. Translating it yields CASSIGEGTRKQFF. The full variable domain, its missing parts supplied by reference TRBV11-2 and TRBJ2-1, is EAGVAQSPRYKIIEKRQSVAFWCNPISGHATLYWYQQILGQGPKLLIQFQNNGVVDDSQLPKDRFSAERLKGVDSTLKIQPAKLEDSAVYLCASSIGEGTRKQFFGPGTRLTVL.

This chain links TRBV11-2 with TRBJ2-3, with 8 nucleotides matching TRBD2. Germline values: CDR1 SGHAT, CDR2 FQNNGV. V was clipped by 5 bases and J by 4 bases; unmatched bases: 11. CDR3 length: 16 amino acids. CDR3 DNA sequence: TGTGCCAGCAGCGGCACTAGCGGACCCACCCCAGATACGCAGTATTTT. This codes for CASSGTSGPTPDTQYF. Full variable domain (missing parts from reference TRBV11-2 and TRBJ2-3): EAGVAQSPRYKIIEKRQSVAFWCNPISGHATLYWYQQILGQGPKLLIQFQNNGVVDDSQLPKDRFSAERLKGVDSTLKIQPAKLEDSAVYLCASSGTSGPTPDTQYFGPGTRLTVL.

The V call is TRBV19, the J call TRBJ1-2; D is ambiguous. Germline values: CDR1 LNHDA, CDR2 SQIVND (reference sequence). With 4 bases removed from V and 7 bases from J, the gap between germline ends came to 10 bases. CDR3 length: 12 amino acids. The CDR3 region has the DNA TGTGCCAGTAGTACCGGGGATGGTGGCTACACCTTC. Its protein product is CASSTGDGGYTF.

DNA of the CDR3: TGTGCCAGCAGCGGTTCGGCGGGAGTCTATGAGCAGTTCTTC. Its translation: CASSGSAGVYEQFF. The rearrangement links TRBV9 to TRBJ2-1; TRBD2 agrees at 7 bases. Germline V gene data show CDR1 as SGDLS and CDR2 as YYNGEE. V lost 3 bases, J lost 8 bases, and 8 bases stayed unmatched. The CDR3 totals 14 residues. The whole variable domain, filled in from reference TRBV9 and TRBJ2-1, reads DSGVTQTPKHLITATGQRVTLRCSPRSGDLSVYWYQQSLDQGLQFLIQYYNGEERAKGNILERFSAQQFPDLHSELNLSSLELGDSALYFCASSGSAGVYEQFFGPGTRLTVL.

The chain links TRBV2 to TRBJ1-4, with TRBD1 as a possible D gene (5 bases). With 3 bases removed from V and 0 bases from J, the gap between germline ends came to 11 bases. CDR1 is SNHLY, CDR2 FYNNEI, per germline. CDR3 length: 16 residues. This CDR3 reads CASSDGTAATNEKLFF. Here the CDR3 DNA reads TGTGCCAGCAGTGATGGGACCGCCGCAACTAATGAAAAACTGTTTTTT.

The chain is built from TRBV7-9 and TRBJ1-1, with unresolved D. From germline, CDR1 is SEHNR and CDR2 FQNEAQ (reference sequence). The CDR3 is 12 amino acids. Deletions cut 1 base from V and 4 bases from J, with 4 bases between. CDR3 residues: CASSLGITEAFF. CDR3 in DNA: TGTGCCAGCAGCTTAGGCATCACTGAAGCTTTCTTT.

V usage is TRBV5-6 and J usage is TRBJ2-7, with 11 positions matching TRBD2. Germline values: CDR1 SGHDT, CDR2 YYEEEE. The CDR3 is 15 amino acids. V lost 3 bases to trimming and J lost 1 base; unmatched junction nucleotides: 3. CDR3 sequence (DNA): TGTGCCAGCAGCTACTTAGCGGGAGGGTCCTACGAGCAGTACGTC. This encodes CASSYLAGGSYEQYV.

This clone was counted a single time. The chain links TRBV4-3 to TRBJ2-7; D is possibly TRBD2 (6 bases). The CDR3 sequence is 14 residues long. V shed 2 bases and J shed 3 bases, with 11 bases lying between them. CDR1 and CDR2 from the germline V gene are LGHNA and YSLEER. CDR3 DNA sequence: TGCGCCAGCAGCCAATCGGAGGGGCACTACGAGCAGTACTTC. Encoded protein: CASSQSEGHYEQYF.

CDR3 in amino acids: CASSWRYEAFF. In nucleotides, the CDR3 is TGTGCCAGCAGTTGGCGCTATGAAGCTTTCTTT. V usage is TRBV6-6 and J usage is TRBJ1-1; no reliable D call. Germline CDR1 MNHNY, CDR2 SVGAGI (reference sequence). The germline V and J ends were trimmed by 4 bases and 7 bases, with 7 bases remaining between them. This CDR3 has 11 residues.

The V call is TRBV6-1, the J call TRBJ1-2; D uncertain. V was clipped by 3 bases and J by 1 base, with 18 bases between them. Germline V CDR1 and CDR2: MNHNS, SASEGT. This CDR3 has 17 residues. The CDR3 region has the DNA TGTGCCAGCAGTGATTATGGCAGGAGCCTATTTAACTATGGCTACACCTTC. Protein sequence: CASSDYGRSLFNYGYTF.

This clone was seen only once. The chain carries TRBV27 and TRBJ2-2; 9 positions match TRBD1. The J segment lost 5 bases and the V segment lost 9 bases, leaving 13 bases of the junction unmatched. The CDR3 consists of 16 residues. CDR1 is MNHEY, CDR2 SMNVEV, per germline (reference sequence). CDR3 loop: CARPPRDRVWTGELFF. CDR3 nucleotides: TGTGCCAGGCCCCCCCGGGACAGGGTATGGACCGGGGAGCTGTTTTTT.

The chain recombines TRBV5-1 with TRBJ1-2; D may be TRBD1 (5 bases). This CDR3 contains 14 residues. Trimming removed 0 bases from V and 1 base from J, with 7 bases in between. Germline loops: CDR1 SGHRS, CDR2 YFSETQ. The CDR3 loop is CASSLDRLNYGYTF. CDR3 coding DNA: TGCGCCAGCAGCTTGGACAGGCTTAACTATGGCTACACCTTC.

CDR3 region: CASSVVPGNDYGYTF. The CDR3 DNA sequence: TGTGCCAGCAGCGTAGTCCCAGGTAACGACTATGGCTACACCTTC. The rearrangement uses TRBV9 and TRBJ1-2; D gene unclear. Germline CDR1 is SGDLS and CDR2 is YYNGEE. The V end lost 0 bases, the J end lost 3 bases, and 12 bases lay between the germline ends. CDR3 length: 15 residues.

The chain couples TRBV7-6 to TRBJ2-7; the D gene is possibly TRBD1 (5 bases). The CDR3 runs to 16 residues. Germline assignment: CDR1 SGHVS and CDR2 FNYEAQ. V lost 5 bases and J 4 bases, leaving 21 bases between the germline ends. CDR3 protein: CASSTGRVRAGYEQYF. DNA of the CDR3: TGTGCCAGCAGCACAGGTAGGGTAAGGGCAGGGTACGAGCAGTACTTC.

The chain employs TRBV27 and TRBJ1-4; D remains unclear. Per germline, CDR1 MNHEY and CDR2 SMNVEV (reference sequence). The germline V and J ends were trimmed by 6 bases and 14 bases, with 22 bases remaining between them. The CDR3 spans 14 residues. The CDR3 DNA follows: TGTGCCAGCAGCCACAATCCATATGGGGAAGGGCTGTTTTTT. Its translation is CASSHNPYGEGLFF.

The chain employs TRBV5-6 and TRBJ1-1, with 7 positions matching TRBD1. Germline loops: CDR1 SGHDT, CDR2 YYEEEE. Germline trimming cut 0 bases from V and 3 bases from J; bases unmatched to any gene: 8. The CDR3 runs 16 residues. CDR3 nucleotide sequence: TGTGCCAGCAGCTTGGATCTAGGGGGCGCCGACACTGAAGCTTTCTTT. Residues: CASSLDLGGADTEAFF.

The CDR3 DNA reads TGCGCCAGCAGCTTGGACAGGAGATCTGGAAACACCATATATTTT. Its protein product is CASSLDRRSGNTIYF. J is TRBJ1-3 and V is TRBV5-1; a weak D match, TRBD1 (5 bases). The CDR3 length is 15 residues. Per the germline V gene, CDR1 is SGHRS and CDR2 is YFSETQ. V shed 0 bases and J shed 1 base, with 8 bases lying between them.

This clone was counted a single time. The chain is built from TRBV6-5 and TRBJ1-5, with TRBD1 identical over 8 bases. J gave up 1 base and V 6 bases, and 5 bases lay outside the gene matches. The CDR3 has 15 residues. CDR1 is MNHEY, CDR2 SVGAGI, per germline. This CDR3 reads CASSQRQGSNQPQHF. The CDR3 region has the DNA TGTGCCAGCAGCCAGAGACAGGGGAGCAATCAGCCCCAGCATTTT.